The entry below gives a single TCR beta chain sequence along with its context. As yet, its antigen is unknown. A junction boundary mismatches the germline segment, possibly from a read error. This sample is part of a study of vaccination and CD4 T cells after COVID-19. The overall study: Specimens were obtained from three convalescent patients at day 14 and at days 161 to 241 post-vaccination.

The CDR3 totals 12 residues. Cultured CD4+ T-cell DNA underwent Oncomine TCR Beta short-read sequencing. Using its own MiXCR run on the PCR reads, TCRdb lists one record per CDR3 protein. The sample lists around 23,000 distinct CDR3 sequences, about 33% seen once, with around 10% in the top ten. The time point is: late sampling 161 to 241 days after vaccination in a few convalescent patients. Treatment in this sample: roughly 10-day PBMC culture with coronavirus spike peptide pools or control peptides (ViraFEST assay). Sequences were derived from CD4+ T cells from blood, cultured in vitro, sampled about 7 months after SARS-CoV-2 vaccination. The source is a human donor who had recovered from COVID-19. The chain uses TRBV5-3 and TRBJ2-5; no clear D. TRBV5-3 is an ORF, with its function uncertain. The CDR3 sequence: CASSWLGETQYF. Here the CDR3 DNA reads TGTGCCAGCAGCTGGCTCGGCGAGACCCAGTACTTC.